This TCR beta chain was captured by sequencing in a study of radiation and T cells in renal cell carcinoma. Study outcomes and limitations: In blood, top tumor clones expanded by 2 weeks, shrinking by 4.

Germline assignment: CDR1 MDHEN and CDR2 SYDVKM. V gave up 10 bases and J gave up 8 bases; unmatched junction bases: 9. This CDR3 contains 13 residues. Sequencing used immunoSEQ multiplex PCR; TCRdb keeps in-frame clones, though not all of them. The sample includes more than 95,000 clones, approximately 78% of them seen just once. As to this clone: Its antigen is currently unknown.

As to time point: baseline pretreatment blood. The treatment here: 15 Gy SBRT to primary tumor, nephrectomy 4 weeks later. After SBRT, blood was collected at 2 and 4 weeks, plus baseline. This chain joins TRBV28 and TRBJ1-4; 8 bases line up with TRBD1. This specimen consisted of blood, obtained from a patient whose treatment included radiotherapy and nephrectomy. The clonotype originates from a woman aged 60 to 75 with renal cell carcinoma. The CDR3 reads CATVDRGREKLFF. The CDR3 region has the DNA TGTGCCACGGTTGACAGGGGAAGGGAAAAACTGTTTTTT.